This paragraph reports one T cell receptor beta chain. The method was immunoSEQ multiplex PCR; TCRdb's version includes in-frame clones alone and lacks a portion of them. The sample contains about 84,000 clones, about three quarters of which appear only once. The sample originates from a study of blood T cell repertoires in COVID-19. Study-wide context: The United States, Italy and Spain supplied acute and convalescent COVID-19 samples.

With 0 bases removed from V and 1 base from J, the gap between germline ends came to 15 bases. The CDR3 is made up of 17 amino acids. The germline gives CDR1 LNHDA, CDR2 SQIVND (reference sequence). The V call is TRBV19, the J call TRBJ1-1; D is perhaps TRBD1 (5 bases). The specimen sequenced was peripheral blood. The TCR sequence derives from a man aged 50 to 60 with active or convalescent COVID-19. CDR3 in amino acids: CASSIDIPSRANTEAFF. The CDR3 region has the DNA TGTGCCAGTAGTATAGATATCCCCAGCAGGGCGAACACTGAAGCTTTCTTT.